This TCR beta chain came from a study of T-cell reconstitution after alpha-beta-depleted transplantation in children. Library preparation (for TCRbeta) was performed with unique molecular identifiers. Using its own MiXCR run on the PCR reads, TCRdb lists one record per CDR3 protein. The sample lists a few hundred thousand distinct CDR3 sequences; 13% were seen once. The CDR3 is 16 amino acids. The junction had 5 bases not matched to a gene; V was cut back by 3 bases and J by 2 bases. CDR1 and CDR2 from the germline V gene are SGHAT and FQNNGV. The source was PBMCs, collected from the stem cell graft. This clonotype originated in a human donor who donated a stem cell graft to a child with Fanconi anemia. This sequence joins TRBV11-2 and TRBJ2-7, with 12 bases matching TRBD2. CDR3 in DNA: TGTGCCAGCAGCTTTACTAGCGGGGGGCTCCCCTACGAGCAGTACTTC. It is translated as CASSFTSGGLPYEQYF.